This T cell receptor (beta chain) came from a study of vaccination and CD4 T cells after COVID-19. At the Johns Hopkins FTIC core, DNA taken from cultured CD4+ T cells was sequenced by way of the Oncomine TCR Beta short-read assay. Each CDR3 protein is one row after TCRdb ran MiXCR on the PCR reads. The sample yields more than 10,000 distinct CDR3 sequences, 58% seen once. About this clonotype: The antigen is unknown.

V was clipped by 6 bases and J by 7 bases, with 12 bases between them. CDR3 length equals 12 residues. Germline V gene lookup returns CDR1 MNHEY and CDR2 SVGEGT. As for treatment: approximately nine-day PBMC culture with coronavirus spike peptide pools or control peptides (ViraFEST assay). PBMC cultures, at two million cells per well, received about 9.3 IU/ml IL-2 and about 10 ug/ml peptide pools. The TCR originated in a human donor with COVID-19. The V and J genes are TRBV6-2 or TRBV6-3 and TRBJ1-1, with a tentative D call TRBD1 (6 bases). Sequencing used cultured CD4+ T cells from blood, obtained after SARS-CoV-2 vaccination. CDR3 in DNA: TGTGCCAGCAGGGATGACAGGTATGAAGCTTTCTTT. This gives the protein CASRDDRYEAFF.